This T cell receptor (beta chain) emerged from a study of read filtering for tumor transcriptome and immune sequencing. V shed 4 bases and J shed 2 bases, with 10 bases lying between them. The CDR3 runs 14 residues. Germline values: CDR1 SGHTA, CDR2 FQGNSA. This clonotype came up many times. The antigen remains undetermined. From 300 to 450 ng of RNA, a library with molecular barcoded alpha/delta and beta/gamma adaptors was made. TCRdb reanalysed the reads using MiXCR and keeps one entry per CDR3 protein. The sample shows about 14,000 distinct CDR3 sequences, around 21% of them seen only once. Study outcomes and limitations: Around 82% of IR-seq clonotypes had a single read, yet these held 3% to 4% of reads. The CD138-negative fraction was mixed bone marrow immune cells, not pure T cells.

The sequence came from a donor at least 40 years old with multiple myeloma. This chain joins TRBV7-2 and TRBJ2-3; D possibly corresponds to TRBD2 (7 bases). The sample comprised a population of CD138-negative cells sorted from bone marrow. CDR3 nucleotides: TGTGCCAGCAGCTGGGGGGGCCCCACAGATACGCAGTATTTT. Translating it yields CASSWGGPTDTQYF.